This T cell receptor beta chain appears in the sequencing data of a study of cytomegalovirus exposure and HLA in healthy donors. The primer mix had 60 Vbeta and 13 Jbeta primers. Clones were read by immunoSEQ multiplex PCR, and TCRdb kept only the in-frame ones, dropping some. The sample lists some 190,000 clones; around 75% were seen once. Trimming pared 6 bases from V and 2 bases from J, leaving 11 bases between. This CDR3 comprises 15 residues. CDR1 and CDR2 from the germline V gene are MNHNS and SASEGT. The TCR originated in a woman in her thirties in good health and CMV-seropositive. The J gene is TRBJ2-6, the V gene TRBV6-1; D remains unclear. The sample was PBMCs. CDR3 protein: CASSSTDAGANVLTF. CDR3 DNA sequence: TGTGCCAGCAGCTCAACAGACGCTGGGGCCAACGTCCTGACTTTC.